These 31 T cell receptor beta chains originate from one sample sequenced in a study of cytomegalovirus exposure and HLA in healthy donors. PCR primers comprised 60 Vbeta and 13 Jbeta primers. Here immunoSEQ multiplex PCR was the method, and the copy in TCRdb shows in-frame clones only, minus some. The sample contains some 91,000 clones, about 80% of which appear only once. Sequencing input: PBMCs. Every receptor here comes from a middle-aged man in good health and CMV-seronegative.

The chain combines TRBV5-6 with TRBJ2-5; maybe TRBD1 (7 bases). The ends were cut back, 7 bases at V and 2 bases at J, with 15 bases in the middle. The CDR3 totals 14 residues. Germline-derived CDR1 and CDR2 are SGHDT and YYEEEE. The CDR3 bases are TGTGCCAGCTCGCGGGACAGACGGCAAGAGACCCAGTACTTC. Translating gives CASSRDRRQETQYF.

V is TRBV7-9 and J is TRBJ2-1; 8 nucleotides line up with TRBD2. CDR1 is SEHNR, CDR2 FQNEAQ, per germline (reference sequence). The V gene end was trimmed by 1 base and the J gene end by 3 bases; junction bases not matched to a gene: 5. The CDR3 totals 16 residues. The CDR3 region is CASSLVGRGVYNEQFF. CDR3 nucleotides: TGTGCCAGCAGCTTAGTGGGGCGGGGGGTCTACAATGAGCAGTTCTTC.

This clone showed up just once. This chain connects TRBV9 to TRBJ1-6; 9 nucleotides align to TRBD1. Germline lookup yields CDR1 SGDLS and CDR2 YYNGEE. The J segment lost 5 bases and the V segment lost 4 bases, leaving 4 bases of the junction unmatched. There are 15 residues in the CDR3. CDR3 protein: CASSFRDRDNSPLHF. In DNA, the CDR3 is TGTGCCAGCAGCTTCCGGGACAGGGATAATTCACCCCTCCACTTT.

The V call is TRBV10-3, the J call TRBJ2-1; TRBD2 matches 9 bases. Germline lookup yields CDR1 ENHRY and CDR2 SYGVKD. V was clipped by 8 bases and J by 5 bases; unmatched bases: 7. This CDR3 spans 14 amino acids. CDR3 sequence reads: CAIRTSGPNNEQFF. CDR3 DNA sequence: TGTGCCATCCGAACTAGCGGGCCTAACAATGAGCAGTTCTTC.

This chain links TRBV10-2 with TRBJ1-2; 11 bases align to TRBD1. Per the germline V gene, CDR1 is WSHSY and CDR2 is SAAADI. The CDR3 is 15 residues long. Germline trimming cut 6 bases from V and 3 bases from J; bases unmatched to any gene: 6. The CDR3 bases are TGCGCCAGCAGAAGACGGGACAGGGGGGACTATGGCTACACCTTC. Its translation: CASRRRDRGDYGYTF.

The J gene is TRBJ2-7, the V gene TRBV6-5, with 8 bases lining up with TRBD2. The CDR3 contains 15 residues. With 8 bases clipped from V and 4 bases from J, the junction kept 13 bases outside the gene matches. CDR1 and CDR2 from the germline V gene are MNHEY and SVGAGI. CDR3 nucleotides: TGTGCCAGCGCCGGGGAGTGGGCGGGAGGTTACGAGCAGTACTTC. It translates to CASAGEWAGGYEQYF.

This rearrangement joins TRBV19 to TRBJ2-3, with D possibly being TRBD2 (5 bases). Deletions cut 3 bases from V and 2 bases from J, with 18 bases between. The CDR3 spans 17 residues. Germline CDR1 and CDR2: LNHDA and SQIVND (reference sequence). CDR3 protein: CASSMASQTWDTDTQYF. CDR3 coding DNA: TGTGCCAGTAGTATGGCTAGCCAGACTTGGGACACAGATACGCAGTATTTT.

The chain couples TRBV6-5 to TRBJ2-5; D remains unclear. TRBJ2-7 matches the DNA end more closely, so the J call is doubtful. CDR3 length equals 11 residues. Germline V gene lookup returns CDR1 MNHEY and CDR2 SVGAGI. In DNA form, the CDR3 reads TGTGCCAGCACTAGCTCCTACGAGCAGTACTTC. It is translated as CASTSSYEQYF.

This rearrangement joins TRBV9 to TRBJ2-1; D may be TRBD1 (5 bases). CDR1 is SGDLS and CDR2 is YYNGEE in the germline V gene. With 4 bases removed from V and 5 bases from J, the gap between germline ends came to 13 bases. The CDR3 has 14 residues. The CDR3 DNA reads TGTGCCAGCAGCCTAGGGGCCTGGGACAATGAGCAGTTCTTC. This gives the protein CASSLGAWDNEQFF.

V is TRBV28 and J is TRBJ1-4; D perhaps matches TRBD1 (6 bases). Germline V gene lookup returns CDR1 MDHEN and CDR2 SYDVKM. V was clipped by 3 bases and J by 2 bases, with 10 bases between them. The CDR3 sequence is 15 residues long. The CDR3 loop is CASSFFQGTNEKLFF. Here the CDR3 DNA reads TGTGCCAGCAGTTTTTTTCAGGGGACTAATGAAAAACTGTTTTTT.

This clone was seen more than once but under ten times. At one boundary the junction diverges from the germline segment, which might be a read error. The chain joins TRBV28 to TRBJ1-5; no clear D gene. CDR3 length equals 12 residues. Germline loops: CDR1 MDHEN, CDR2 SYDVKM. In nucleotides, the CDR3 is TGTGCCAGCAGTCCCGGTAATCGGCCCCAGCATTTT. Protein sequence: CASSPGNRPQHF.

This chain connects TRBV6-1 to TRBJ2-1; D is unclear. The germline CDR1 and CDR2 sequences are MNHNS and SASEGT. The CDR3 runs to 11 residues. The germline V and J ends were trimmed by 9 bases and 8 bases, with 11 bases remaining between them. DNA of the CDR3: TGTGCCAGTACCTACCTGGATGAGCAGTTCTTC. Protein: CASTYLDEQFF.

The chain links TRBV6-5 to TRBJ1-2, with D maybe TRBD1 (6 bases). The CDR3 extends over 14 amino acids. CDR1 MNHEY and CDR2 SVGAGI come from the germline V gene. V was pared by 2 bases and J by 7 bases, with 14 bases between. As DNA, the CDR3 is TGTGCCAGCAGTTACCAAGGGAGGGGGGGTGGCTACACCTTC. Amino acids: CASSYQGRGGGYTF.

The chain employs TRBV15 and TRBJ1-4, with D possibly TRBD1 on 5 matching bases. The CDR3 spans 16 residues. Germline-derived CDR1 and CDR2 are LNHNV and YYDKDF (reference sequence). With 3 bases removed from V and 5 bases from J, the gap between germline ends came to 16 bases. The CDR3 here is CATSRDDKGLNEKLFF. CDR3 nucleotide sequence: TGTGCCACCAGCAGGGATGATAAGGGGCTGAATGAAAAACTGTTTTTT.

V and J are TRBV7-2 and TRBJ1-3, with D possibly TRBD1 on 5 matching bases. The CDR3 length is 15 residues. V was shortened by 1 base and J by 1 base, with 8 bases between the two germline ends. Germline V gene lookup returns CDR1 SGHTA and CDR2 FQGNSA. CDR3 nucleotide sequence: TGTGCCAGCAGCTTAGGGGCAGGGTCTGGAAACACCATATATTTT. Protein sequence: CASSLGAGSGNTIYF.

The J gene is TRBJ2-7, the V gene TRBV7-9; the match to TRBD2 covers 12 bases. V shed 5 bases and J 6 bases; nucleotides not matched to a gene: 8. This CDR3 spans 15 amino acids. Germline V gene lookup returns CDR1 SEHNR and CDR2 FQNEAQ (reference sequence). CDR3 sequence: CASSMDPGLAGEQYF. The DNA for the CDR3 is TGTGCCAGCAGCATGGACCCGGGACTAGCGGGCGAGCAGTACTTC. The entire variable domain, with the rest obtained from reference TRBV7-9 and TRBJ2-7, is as follows: DTGVSQNPRHKITKRGQNVTFRCDPISEHNRLYWYRQTLGQGPEFLTYFQNEAQLEKSRLLSDRFSAERPKGSFSTLEIQRTEQGDSAMYLCASSMDPGLAGEQYFGPGTRLTVT.

Only a few counts were recorded for this clone. This chain links TRBV5-6 with TRBJ2-2, with D maybe TRBD1 (6 bases). Germline V gene lookup returns CDR1 SGHDT and CDR2 YYEEEE. V dropped 2 bases and J dropped 0 bases, with 8 bases sitting between them. This CDR3 is built from 15 residues. CDR3 nucleotides: TGTGCCAGCAGCTTAGGGGGAACGAACACCGGGGAGCTGTTTTTT. It yields the protein CASSLGGTNTGELFF.

The genes are TRBV2 and TRBJ2-5; D not certain. Germline V gene data show CDR1 as SNHLY and CDR2 as FYNNEI. Between the trimmed V and J ends, which lost 0 bases and 2 bases, there was a span of 13 bases. The CDR3 totals 16 residues. CDR3 nucleotides: TGTGCCAGCAGTGAAGCGCTGGTAACAGTTCAAGAGACCCAGTACTTC. Translation: CASSEALVTVQETQYF.

This rearrangement joins TRBV7-2 to TRBJ1-5; 7 bases match TRBD1. The germline CDR1 and CDR2 sequences are SGHTA and FQGNSA. The length of the CDR3 is 13 residues. The J segment lost 5 bases and the V segment lost 3 bases, leaving 1 base of the junction unmatched. DNA of the CDR3: TGTGCCAGCAGCTTCGACAGGGATCAGCCCCAGCATTTT. As protein: CASSFDRDQPQHF.

The rearrangement joins TRBV5-1 to TRBJ2-2; TRBD1 matches at 10 bases. V lost 1 base and J lost 4; bases outside the gene matches: 4. Germline-derived CDR1 and CDR2 are SGHRS and YFSETQ. This CDR3 spans 16 amino acids. The CDR3 here is CASSLPRDRGTGELFF. CDR3 coding DNA: TGCGCCAGCAGCTTGCCCCGGGACAGGGGCACCGGGGAGCTGTTTTTT.

V gene TRBV27 combines with J gene TRBJ2-7; D call uncertain. Germline V CDR1 and CDR2: MNHEY, SMNVEV (reference sequence). The CDR3 spans 14 residues. V was trimmed by 5 bases and J by 0 bases, leaving 11 bases between them. The CDR3 loop is CASSQRGSSYEQYF. The CDR3, as DNA: TGTGCCAGCAGTCAACGAGGTAGCTCCTACGAGCAGTACTTC.

The gene calls are TRBV6-1 and TRBJ1-5; tentative D call: TRBD1 (5 bases). V was clipped by 2 bases and J by 2 bases, with 10 bases between them. The CDR3 extends over 15 amino acids. From germline, CDR1 is MNHNS and CDR2 SASEGT. CDR3 nucleotide sequence: TGTGCCAGCAGTGAATACGCAGGGCGCAATCAGCCCCAGCATTTT. Protein product: CASSEYAGRNQPQHF.

The chain uses TRBV9 and TRBJ2-5, with D perhaps TRBD2 (6 bases). Germline loops: CDR1 SGDLS, CDR2 YYNGEE. This CDR3 comprises 13 residues. The V and J ends lost 6 bases and 1 base respectively, with 10 bases between them. The CDR3 bases are TGTGCCAGCACAAGCGGGTGCCAAGAGACCCAGTACTTC. This sequence encodes CASTSGCQETQYF.

The CDR3 reads CASRQGGRTLLFF. CDR3 DNA sequence: TGTGCCAGCAGGCAGGGAGGACGGACGCTACTGTTTTTT. The chain carries TRBV11-2 and TRBJ1-4, with TRBD1 as a possible D gene (5 bases). From germline, CDR1 is SGHAT and CDR2 FQNNGV. The CDR3 totals 13 residues. Trimming removed 6 bases from V and 13 bases from J, with 18 bases in between.

This clone was detected once. The gene calls are TRBV7-6 and TRBJ1-5, with 7 bases identical to TRBD1. Germline lookup yields CDR1 SGHVS and CDR2 FNYEAQ. The junction had 13 bases not matched to a gene; V was cut back by 2 bases and J by 6 bases. The CDR3 covers 17 residues. The CDR3 DNA reads TGTGCCAGCAGCTTATCGGGCTATGGACAGGTCAGTCAGCCCCAGCATTTT. This encodes CASSLSGYGQVSQPQHF.

This chain connects TRBV18 to TRBJ2-2, with D maybe TRBD1 (6 bases). Trimming shortened V by 5 bases and J by 7 bases, and 20 bases separated the two germline ends. Germline lookup yields CDR1 KGHSH and CDR2 LQKENI. CDR3 length equals 16 residues. The CDR3 is CASSVSDSRVGGELFF. CDR3 bases: TGTGCCAGCTCAGTTTCGGACAGCCGTGTTGGCGGGGAGCTGTTTTTT.

V gene TRBV6-1 combines with J gene TRBJ2-7; TRBD1 matches at 11 bases. This CDR3 region has 15 residues. V lost 3 bases, J lost 4 bases, and 5 bases stayed unmatched. Germline CDR1 and CDR2: MNHNS and SASEGT. The CDR3 is CASSDAGTGGYEQYF. The CDR3 nucleotides read TGTGCCAGCAGTGACGCGGGGACAGGGGGGTACGAGCAGTACTTC.

The CDR3 sequence: CASSKPGPTEAFF. CDR3 in DNA: TGTGCCAGTAGTAAACCAGGGCCTACTGAAGCTTTCTTT. V usage is TRBV19 and J usage is TRBJ1-1; D is perhaps TRBD1 (5 bases). CDR1 and CDR2 (germline): LNHDA, SQIVND (reference sequence). The ends were cut back, 4 bases at V and 5 bases at J, with 11 bases in the middle. The CDR3 sequence is 13 residues long.

J is TRBJ2-5 and V is TRBV6-5; no reliable D call. This CDR3 is built from 15 residues. Germline V gives CDR1 MNHEY, CDR2 SVGAGI. The germline V and J ends were trimmed by 0 bases and 2 bases, with 10 bases remaining between them. CDR3 region: CASSYSRPSQETQYF. As DNA, the CDR3 is TGTGCCAGCAGTTACTCGAGGCCCAGTCAAGAGACCCAGTACTTC.

CDR3 bases: TGTGCCAGCAGTGCACAGACTAGCGGGAGTTTAGATACGCAGTATTTT. Protein: CASSAQTSGSLDTQYF. The chain joins TRBV28 to TRBJ2-3, with 12 bases lining up with TRBD2. CDR1 is MDHEN, CDR2 SYDVKM, per germline. The CDR3 is made up of 16 amino acids. The junction had 8 bases not matched to a gene; V was cut back by 5 bases and J by 5 bases.

Of note for this clone: A junction boundary mismatches the germline segment, possibly from a read error. This chain links TRBV7-7 with TRBJ2-5; possible D gene TRBD1, 6 bases. This CDR3 is 14 amino acids long. The V gene's germline CDR1 is SSHAT and CDR2 FNYEAQ (reference sequence). The CDR3 spells CASSFGTLQETQYF. The CDR3, as DNA: TGTGCTAGCAGCTTTGGGACACTACAAGAGACCCAGTACTTC. The full variable domain, rest sourced from reference TRBV7-7 and TRBJ2-5, is GAGVSQSPRYKVTKRGQDVTLRCDPISSHATLYWYQQALGQGPEFLTYFNYEAQPDKSGLPSDRFSAERPEGSISTLTIQRTEQRDSAMYRCASSFGTLQETQYFGPGTRLLVL.